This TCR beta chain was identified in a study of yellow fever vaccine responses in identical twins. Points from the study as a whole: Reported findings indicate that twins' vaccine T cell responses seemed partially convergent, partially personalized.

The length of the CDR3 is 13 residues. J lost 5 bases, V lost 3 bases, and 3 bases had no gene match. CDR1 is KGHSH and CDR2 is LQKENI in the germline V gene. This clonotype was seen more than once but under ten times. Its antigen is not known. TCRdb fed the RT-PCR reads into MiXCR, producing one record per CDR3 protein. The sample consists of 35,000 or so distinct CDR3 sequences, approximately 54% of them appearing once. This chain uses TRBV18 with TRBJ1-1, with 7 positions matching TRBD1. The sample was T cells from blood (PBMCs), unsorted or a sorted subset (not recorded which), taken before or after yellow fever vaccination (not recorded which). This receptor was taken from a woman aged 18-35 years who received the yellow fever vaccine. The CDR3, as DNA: TGTGCCAGCTCACCGACAGGGAAGACTGAAGCTTTCTTT. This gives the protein CASSPTGKTEAFF.